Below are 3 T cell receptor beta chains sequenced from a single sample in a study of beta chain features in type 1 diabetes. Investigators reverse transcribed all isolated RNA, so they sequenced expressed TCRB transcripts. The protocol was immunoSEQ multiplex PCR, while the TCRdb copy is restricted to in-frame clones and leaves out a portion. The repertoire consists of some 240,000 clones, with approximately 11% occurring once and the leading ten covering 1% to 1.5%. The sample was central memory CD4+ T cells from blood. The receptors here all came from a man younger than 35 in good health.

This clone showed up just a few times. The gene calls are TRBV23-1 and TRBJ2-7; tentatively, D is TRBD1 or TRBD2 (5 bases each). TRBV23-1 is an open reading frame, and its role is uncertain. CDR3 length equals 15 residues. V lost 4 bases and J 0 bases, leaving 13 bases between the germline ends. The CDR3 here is CASSRPGRCSYEQYF. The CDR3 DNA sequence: TGCGCCAGCAGTCGGCCGGGACGGTGCTCCTACGAGCAGTACTTC.

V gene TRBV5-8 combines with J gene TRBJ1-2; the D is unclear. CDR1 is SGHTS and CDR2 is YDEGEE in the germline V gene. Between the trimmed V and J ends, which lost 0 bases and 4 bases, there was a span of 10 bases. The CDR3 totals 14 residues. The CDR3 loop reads CASSLDLGFYGYTF. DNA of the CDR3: TGTGCCAGCAGCTTGGACTTGGGGTTCTATGGCTACACCTTC. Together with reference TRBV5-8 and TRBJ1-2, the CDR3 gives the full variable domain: EAGVTQSPTHLIKTRGQQATLRCSPISGHTSVYWYQQALGLGLQFLLWYDEGEERNRGNFPPRFSGRQFPNYSSELNVNALELEDSALYLCASSLDLGFYGYTFGSGTRLTVV.

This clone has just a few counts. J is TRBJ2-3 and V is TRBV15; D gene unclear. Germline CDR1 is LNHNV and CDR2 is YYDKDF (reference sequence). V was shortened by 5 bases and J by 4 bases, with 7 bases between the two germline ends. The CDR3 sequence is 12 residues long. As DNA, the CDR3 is TGTGCCACCAGCCTCGGACCAGATACGCAGTATTTT. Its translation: CATSLGPDTQYF.